This T cell receptor (beta chain) was captured by sequencing in a study of blood T cells in healthy people across ages. Points from the study as a whole: Strongly correlated with naive T cell percentage was TCR beta diversity.

This clonotype was picked up many times. Its target is not known. Primers used in a second PCR of roughly 7 to 12 cycles were a sample-barcoded 5' primer and a J-beta primer mix. TCRdb redid the calling of the 5' RACE reads with MiXCR, one entry per CDR3 protein. The sample shows hundreds of thousands of distinct CDR3 sequences, roughly 30% of them seen only once. Germline-derived CDR1 and CDR2 are SQVTM and ANQGSEA. The CDR3 sequence is 14 residues long. V was clipped by 5 bases and J by 1 base, with 14 bases between them. This clonotype was sampled from an elderly woman in good health. This chain links TRBV29-1 with TRBJ1-1, with D possibly being TRBD1 (6 bases). Sequenced input: blood. The CDR3 nucleotides read TGCAGCGTTACAATCAGGGGAGAGAACACTGAAGCTTTCTTT. Translation gives CSVTIRGENTEAFF.